This T cell receptor beta chain originates from a study of blood T cell repertoires in COVID-19 (dated by TCRdb to the early 2020s). Describing the broader study: Collaborator samples came from the United States, Italy and Spain and covered acute and convalescent phases of COVID-19. The material from the prospective study consisted of cDNA or gDNA derived from T cells, B-cell-depleted T cells, or PBMCs. Subjects who had been exposed to COVID-19, were actively infected with it, or had recovered from it provided the deeply sampled blood TCRbeta repertoires that made up the dataset. The repertoires were released in a freely available public database meant as a resource for research on the immune response to SARS-CoV-2. The samples were drawn from the first 160 participants of the ongoing ImmuneRACE study and from over 950 subjects provided by 6 global collaborators. Nearly every sample came with metadata listing a de-identified subject ID, COVID-19 status, age in years and sex. Where available, HLA class I and class II types were taken from metadata supplied by the sample provider and were not determined by assay-based typing.

The collaborating institutions used their own protocols to collect whole blood in K2EDTA tubes. For TCRbeta analysis, collaborators shipped samples in one of three forms: frozen whole blood, isolated PBMCs, or DNA extracted from either of those sample types. Overall results and qualifications from the work: How much clinical and demographic metadata was included differed by source and by participant, and the metadata was provided uncurated.

TCRbeta CDR3 regions were amplified from genomic DNA by means of the immunoSEQ Assay, a bias-controlled multiplex PCR. In the original analysis: The number of nucleated cells in each sample was estimated from the amplification of reference gene primers within the assay. To quantify the absolute abundance of each unique TCRbeta CDR3 rearrangement, sequence reads were collapsed and filtered. For each sample, productive Simpson clonality was calculated by taking the square root of Simpson's diversity index across productive rearrangements. The source is immuneACCESS, and TCRdb retained only in-frame sequences with V and J called. Part of the clones is not carried over; for the studies checked, unresolved V genes explain less than half of this, and the remainder is unexplained. V and J calls and clone size are copied from that table; D and trimming were computed from the DNA. Counted in this sample were approximately 160,000 clones; about four fifths of them appeared once. Together, the top ten hold 11% of the sample.

For this clone: Which antigen it targets is not known. No base quality information exists; no much larger clone differs at one position.

Looking up the germline V gene yields CDR1 MGHRA and CDR2 YSYEKL. The CDR3 sequence holds 14 residues, the cysteine and phenylalanine included. Of the read, only the CDR3 DNA is kept; its 42 bases are in frame from base 1. V lost 4 bases and J lost 5 bases; the stretch between them is 14 bases long. Sequencing was performed on peripheral blood. The V gene is TRBV4-1 and the J gene is TRBJ1-1; the D gene assignment is ambiguous. The receptor's source is a man aged 55-75 years with active or convalescent COVID-19. The nucleotide sequence reads TGCGCCAGCAGCCCCAGATTCGGAGGTACTGAAGCTTTCTTT. Its product reads: CASSPRFGGTEAFF.